A single sample gave rise to the 20 T cell receptor beta chains below, sequenced in a study of lymphopenia after photon versus proton radiotherapy. The table came from immunoSEQ multiplex PCR; TCRdb's copy has only in-frame clones and leaves some out. Of 15,000 to 20,000 clones listed, around 86% were seen once; the top ten hold 9.5% to 13%. Sequenced material: peripheral blood, taken from a patient treated with proton-based radiotherapy. The receptor source for this set is an older man with pancreatic cancer.

The chain links TRBV19 to TRBJ2-1; the D gene is possibly TRBD2 (6 bases). V dropped 4 bases and J dropped 4 bases, with 14 bases sitting between them. The CDR3 is 15 residues long. In germline, CDR1 is LNHDA, CDR2 SQIVND (reference sequence). The CDR3 region has the DNA TGTGCCAGTAGTACTGCCGGGAGTCGGTACAATGAGCAGTTCTTC. Encoded protein: CASSTAGSRYNEQFF.

This sequence joins TRBV6-6 and TRBJ1-6, with 8 bases that match TRBD1. There are 14 residues in the CDR3. V was clipped by 6 bases and J by 13 bases; unmatched bases: 11. Germline V lookup: CDR1 MNHNY, CDR2 SVGAGI (reference sequence). The CDR3 sequence is CASSPGQAVTPLHF. CDR3 DNA sequence: TGTGCCAGCAGCCCGGGACAGGCGGTTACCCCCCTCCACTTT.

V gene TRBV18 combines with J gene TRBJ1-6; D perhaps matches TRBD1 (5 bases). The germline V gene encodes CDR1 KGHSH and CDR2 LQKENI. CDR3 length equals 16 residues. V was shortened by 0 bases and J by 0 bases, with 6 bases between the two germline ends. CDR3 sequence reads: CASSPPGGSYNSPLHF. The CDR3 DNA reads as TGTGCCAGCTCACCACCCGGGGGCTCCTATAATTCACCCCTCCACTTT.

The chain recombines TRBV29-1 with TRBJ1-4; 7 nucleotides agree with TRBD1. J gave up 4 bases and V 4 bases, and 9 bases lay outside the gene matches. This CDR3 has 15 residues. Germline V gene sequence: CDR1 SQVTM, CDR2 ANQGSEA. The chain's CDR3 is CSVGAAGQLNEKLFF. CDR3 sequence (DNA): TGCAGCGTTGGGGCGGCGGGACAGCTTAATGAAAAACTGTTTTTT. Supplemented by reference TRBV29-1 and TRBJ1-4, the full variable domain reads SAVISQKPSRDICQRGTSLTIQCQVDSQVTMMFWYRQQPGQSLTLIATANQGSEATYESGFVIDKFPISRPNLTFSTLTVSNMSPEDSSIYLCSVGAAGQLNEKLFFGSGTQLSVL.

The chain's CDR3 is CASSRSGYGYTF. Here the CDR3 DNA reads TGTGCCAGCAGCCGCTCAGGCTATGGCTACACCTTC. The rearrangement links TRBV14 to TRBJ1-2; D is undetermined. Trimming took 4 bases from V and 4 from J, leaving 7 bases between them. The CDR3 is made up of 12 amino acids. CDR1 and CDR2 from the germline V gene are SGHDN and FVKESK.

V usage is TRBV7-3 and J usage is TRBJ1-1, with D hard to call. V gave up 3 bases and J gave up 7 bases, with 15 bases separating them. CDR3 size: 14 residues. Germline CDR1 SGHTA, CDR2 FQGTGA. The CDR3 protein is CASSLDSGPGEAFF. In nucleotides, the CDR3 is TGTGCCAGCAGCTTGGATAGTGGTCCGGGTGAAGCTTTCTTT.

This chain uses TRBV14 with TRBJ2-2; TRBD1 might be the D (6 bases). The germline V and J ends were trimmed by 1 base and 3 bases, with 15 bases remaining between them. The CDR3 consists of 17 residues. Germline CDR1 is SGHDN and CDR2 is FVKESK. CDR3 DNA sequence: TGTGCCAGCAGCCAAGGCCGAACAGGGATTTACACCGGGGAGCTGTTTTTT. It translates to CASSQGRTGIYTGELFF.

This rearrangement joins TRBV5-6 to TRBJ2-3; D might be TRBD2 (6 bases). CDR1 SGHDT and CDR2 YYEEEE come from the germline V gene. The CDR3 spans 16 residues. Deletions cut 3 bases from V and 1 base from J, with 15 bases between. CDR3 amino acids: CASSSRLGRGTDTQYF. The CDR3 region has the DNA TGTGCCAGCAGCTCAAGACTAGGAAGAGGCACAGATACGCAGTATTTT.

The chain has TRBV5-1 and TRBJ1-1; 10 nucleotides match TRBD1. With 4 bases clipped from V and 5 bases from J, the junction kept 8 bases outside the gene matches. The CDR3 extends over 15 amino acids. CDR1 is SGHRS, CDR2 YFSETQ, per germline. CDR3 loop: CASSPNRDRGTEAFF. In nucleotides, the CDR3 is TGCGCCAGCAGCCCAAACCGGGACAGGGGTACTGAAGCTTTCTTT.

The genes are TRBV7-8 and TRBJ2-1; unclear D gene. Germline V lookup: CDR1 SGHVS, CDR2 FQNEAQ. Between the trimmed V and J ends, which lost 3 bases and 11 bases, there was a span of 14 bases. This CDR3 is built from 13 residues. Here the CDR3 DNA reads TGTGCCAGCAGCTTCCCTTTGGACCCTCAGCAGTTCTTC. This translates into CASSFPLDPQQFF. Complete variable domain (other parts from reference TRBV7-8 and TRBJ2-1): GAGVSQSPRYKVAKRGQDVALRCDPISGHVSLFWYQQALGQGPEFLTYFQNEAQLDKSGLPSDRFFAERPEGSVSTLKIQRTQQEDSAVYLCASSFPLDPQQFFGPGTRLTVL.

In its sample, this clone was seen once. The chain combines TRBV19 with TRBJ1-4; no definite D call. Germline CDR1 and CDR2: LNHDA and SQIVND (reference sequence). There are 14 residues in the CDR3. V was pared by 7 bases and J by 5 bases, with 14 bases between. DNA of the CDR3: TGTGCCAGTAACCTGGGCAGCATAAATGAAAAACTGTTTTTT. Encoded protein: CASNLGSINEKLFF. Full variable domain (remainder filled in from reference TRBV19 and TRBJ1-4): DGGITQSPKYLFRKEGQNVTLSCEQNLNHDAMYWYRQDPGQGLRLIYYSQIVNDFQKGDIAEGYSVSREKKESFPLTVTSAQKNPTAFYLCASNLGSINEKLFFGSGTQLSVL.

The J gene is TRBJ2-3, the V gene TRBV7-2, with TRBD2 as a possible D gene (5 bases). From germline, CDR1 is SGHTA and CDR2 FQGNSA. Trimming removed 0 bases at V and 0 bases at J, with 7 bases between. The length of the CDR3 is 15 residues. CDR3 DNA: TGTGCCAGCAGCTTAGCGGCGGGCAGCACAGATACGCAGTATTTT. This sequence encodes CASSLAAGSTDTQYF.

The genes are TRBV11-3 and TRBJ1-2; D is undetermined. The germline V gene encodes CDR1 SGHNT and CDR2 YENEEA. The CDR3 is 13 residues long. V was trimmed by 0 bases and J by 5 bases, leaving 7 bases between them. CDR3 sequence: CASSLDSGYGYTF. The CDR3 DNA reads TGTGCCAGCAGCTTAGATTCCGGATATGGCTACACCTTC.

The genes are TRBV7-3 and TRBJ2-7; weak D call: TRBD2 (6 bases). The CDR3 spans 14 residues. Germline V lookup: CDR1 SGHTA, CDR2 FQGTGA. The V and J ends lost 5 bases and 0 bases respectively, with 11 bases between them. DNA of the CDR3: TGTGCCAGCAGCGTGGGGGGAAGCTCCTACGAGCAGTACTTC. Translating it yields CASSVGGSSYEQYF.

This sequence joins TRBV6-1 and TRBJ2-7; 7 bases map to TRBD2. V shed 8 bases and J 6 bases; nucleotides not matched to a gene: 10. The CDR3 is made up of 13 amino acids. The germline V gene has CDR1 MNHNS and CDR2 SASEGT. CDR3 sequence reads: CASERDGRLEQYF. The CDR3 DNA sequence: TGTGCCAGCGAGCGGGACGGGCGTCTCGAGCAGTACTTC.

The chain carries TRBV7-3 and TRBJ2-1, with D perhaps matching TRBD2 (7 bases). From germline, CDR1 is SGHTA and CDR2 FQGTGA. The ends were cut back, 1 base at V and 5 bases at J, with 12 bases in the middle. The CDR3 is 15 amino acids. The CDR3 region is CASSLSGGPNNEQFF. CDR3 in DNA: TGTGCCAGCAGCTTAAGCGGGGGCCCGAACAATGAGCAGTTCTTC.

The genes are TRBV19 and TRBJ2-5; 16 nucleotides agree with TRBD2. The DNA end favors TRBJ2-7, so the J call may be wrong. Germline V gene lookup returns CDR1 LNHDA and CDR2 SQIVND (reference sequence). The CDR3 length is 17 residues. CDR3 bases: TGTGCCAGTAGTATGGGACTAGCGGGAGGGCCTTCCTACGAGCAGTACTTC. Its translation is CASSMGLAGGPSYEQYF.

The V and J genes are TRBV6-1 and TRBJ1-2; weak D call: TRBD1 (6 bases). Trimming pared 5 bases from V and 6 bases from J, leaving 19 bases between. The CDR3 has 15 amino acids. The V gene's germline CDR1 is MNHNS and CDR2 SASEGT. CDR3 in DNA: TGTGCCAGCAGTCCGCTAACAGGGTCTTCTAATGGCTACACCTTC. The encoded protein is CASSPLTGSSNGYTF.

The rearrangement joins TRBV5-5 to TRBJ2-2, with D hard to call. Germline CDR1 and CDR2: SGHKS and YYEKEE (reference sequence). V gave up 2 bases and J gave up 6 bases, with 8 bases separating them. The CDR3 loop spans 13 amino acids. The CDR3: CASSFLRSGELFF. CDR3 coding DNA: TGTGCCAGCAGCTTCCTTAGGTCCGGGGAGCTGTTTTTT.

This clone was found once. The chain has TRBV9 and TRBJ2-7; D is possibly TRBD2 (7 bases). The germline CDR1 and CDR2 sequences are SGDLS and YYNGEE. This CDR3 is 18 amino acids long. V was shortened by 0 bases and J by 0 bases, with 19 bases between the two germline ends. CDR3 in amino acids: CASSVVGGGGGSSYEQYF. CDR3 DNA: TGTGCCAGCAGCGTAGTCGGGGGCGGAGGCGGGAGCTCCTACGAGCAGTACTTC.